The present entry profiles one T cell receptor beta chain with its context. These data come from a study of blood T cell repertoires in COVID-19. Overall study context: There were acute and convalescent COVID-19 samples, and they came from the United States, Italy and Spain.

The CDR3 consists of 12 residues. The V gene end was trimmed by 9 bases and the J gene end by 7 bases; junction bases not matched to a gene: 8. Germline values: CDR1 LNHDA, CDR2 SQIVND (reference sequence). Original data processing: Quantification of nucleated cells was approximated via reference gene primer amplification. The data were produced by immunoSEQ multiplex PCR, yet TCRdb's version contains in-frame clones alone and is incomplete. For V, J and clone size, that table is used; D and trimming come from the DNA. The sample has roughly 160,000 clones; 70% to 85% are singletons. The sample consisted of peripheral blood. This clonotype was obtained from a man at least 80 years old with COVID-19, enrolled during active disease. V usage is TRBV19 and J usage is TRBJ1-2; 7 nucleotides align to TRBD1. CDR3 in DNA: TGTGCCAGGCCGGACAGGTGGAGTGGCTACACCTTC. Its protein is CARPDRWSGYTF.